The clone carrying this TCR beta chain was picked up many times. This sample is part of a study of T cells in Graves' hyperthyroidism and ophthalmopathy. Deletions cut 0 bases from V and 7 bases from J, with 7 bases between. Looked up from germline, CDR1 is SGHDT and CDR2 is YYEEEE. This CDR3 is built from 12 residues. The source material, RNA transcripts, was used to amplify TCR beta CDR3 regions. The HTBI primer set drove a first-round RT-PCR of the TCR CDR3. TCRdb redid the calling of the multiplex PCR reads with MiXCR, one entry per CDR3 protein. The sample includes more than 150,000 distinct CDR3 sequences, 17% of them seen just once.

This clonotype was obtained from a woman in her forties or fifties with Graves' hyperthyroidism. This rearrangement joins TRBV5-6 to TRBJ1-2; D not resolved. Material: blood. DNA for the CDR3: TGTGCCAGCAGCTTGGCTTTGAGTGGCTACACCTTC. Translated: CASSLALSGYTF.